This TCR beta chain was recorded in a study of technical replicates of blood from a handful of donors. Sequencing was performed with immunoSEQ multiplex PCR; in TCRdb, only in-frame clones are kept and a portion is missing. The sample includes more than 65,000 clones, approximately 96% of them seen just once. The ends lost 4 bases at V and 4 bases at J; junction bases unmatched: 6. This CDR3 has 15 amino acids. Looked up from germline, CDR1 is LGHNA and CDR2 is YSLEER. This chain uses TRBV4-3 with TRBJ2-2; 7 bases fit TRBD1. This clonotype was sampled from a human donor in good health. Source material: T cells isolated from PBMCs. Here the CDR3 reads CASSPRDRSTGELFF. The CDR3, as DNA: TGCGCCAGCAGCCCCCGGGACAGATCCACCGGGGAGCTGTTTTTT.